This record looks at one T cell receptor beta chain sequence and its context. What antigen it recognizes has not been identified. Base-call qualities are not available, and no considerably larger clone is one nucleotide away. The data are from a study of graft-versus-host responses after intestinal transplantation (dated by TCRdb to the early 2020s). Turning to the overall study: Multivisceral, liver-intestinal, or isolated intestinal transplants were received by the recipients. All recipients received anti-thymocyte globulin induction followed by maintenance tacrolimus and steroids for around 3 years. A peak of at least 4% donor T cells among recipient peripheral blood mononuclear cells was the definition used for donor T cell macrochimerism. Alloreactive clones were identified by sequencing pre-transplant mixed lymphocyte reaction products and comparing them with unstimulated pre-transplant donor and recipient T cells. The cohort enrolled approximately 24 intestinal transplant recipients, one of whom was a retransplant, and a few patients without pretransplant specimens were excluded. After intestinal transplantation, graft-versus-host and host-versus-graft alloreactive T cell clones in the graft, circulation and bone marrow were tracked using bulk TCR-beta CDR3 sequencing. Rather than being sequenced by the commercial service, samples from a few later patients were sequenced in-house on an Illumina MiSeq and processed with MiXCR. What the authors observed across the whole study: GvH clones turned up in recipient bone marrow, with some appearing earlier in ileal mucosa or blood, a pattern consistent with an intestinal mucosal origin. In the allografts of patients with donor T cell macrochimerism, GvH to HvG T cell clonal ratios were high. Conclusions were limited by the relatively low number and heterogeneity of intestinal transplant patients. Early after transplant, declines in HvG clones were associated with peak levels of circulating GvH clones.

Blood samples were collected up to 4 times in the first month after transplant and then at least monthly when available. V loses 7 bases, J loses 5 bases, and the germline ends lie 9 bases apart. The CDR3 runs 12 amino acids, cysteine and phenylalanine included. The kept DNA is CDR3 alone, 36 bases in frame from the first base. From the germline V gene, CDR1 is SGDLS and CDR2 is YYNGEE. The library relied on the immunoSEQ multiplex PCR assay. High-throughput TCR-beta CDR3 sequencing of genomic DNA from most patients was performed by Adaptive Biotechnologies. In the original analysis: TCR sequencing data were retrieved from Adaptive's ImmunoSEQ software for roughly 20 patients, whereas a few other patients were processed with MiXCR and VDJtools. CDR3 nucleotide sequences shared by donor and recipient were removed because the origin of these sequences could not be assigned. At least 2-fold expansion over unstimulated cells and a minimum CFSE-low frequency of 0.002% (template counts) or 0.001% (read counts) were required for clones to be classified as alloreactive. A clone was considered mappable if detected in the sequenced pre-transplant spleen, lymph node, or MLR CFSE-low populations of the donor or recipient. The cumulative frequency of alloreactive clones was calculated as a percentage of all sequences, weighted by copy number. As stored in TCRdb, this immuneACCESS dataset retains in-frame rearrangements with V and J assigned. A fraction of the clones does not appear; measured against another copy, unresolved V genes explain less than half of the discrepancy, and the remainder lacks a known reason. V, J and clone size are taken as reported in that table, and D and trimming were inferred from the DNA itself. Recorded for this sample are roughly 97,000 clones; 90% of them occurred a single time. Together, the top ten hold 15% to 20% of the sample.

The sequence was obtained from a human patient who received an intestinal transplant, so some T cells may come from the graft donor. The chain is encoded by TRBV9 joined to TRBJ1-4, with the D segment identity uncertain. Sequences were derived from PBMCs, sampled about 450 days after intestinal transplant. CDR3 loop: CASQKGNEKLFF. The DNA reads TGTGCCAGCCAAAAAGGAAATGAAAAACTGTTTTTT.